This T cell receptor (beta chain) was sequenced in a study of shared clonotypes between healthy human individuals. With regard to this clone: Its specificity is not known.

Study findings and constraints: The sharing of 4% to 5.5% of naive CD4 clonotypes was seen across a few donors.

The CDR3 has 15 residues. The germline gives CDR1 MDHEN, CDR2 SYDVKM. V lost 5 bases and J lost 6; bases outside the gene matches: 7. TCRdb's copy holds only in-frame clones and misses some; the assay was immunoSEQ multiplex PCR. This table holds roughly 2.6 million clones, approximately 90% found once. This receptor was identified in a young man in good health. Sequenced input: naive CD4+ T cells sorted from blood. Subset meaning: CD45RA+ positively selected. The V and J genes are TRBV28 and TRBJ1-4, with 9 nucleotides matching TRBD1. The CDR3 DNA is TGTGCCAGCAGTCCCCCCGGGACAGGGTATGAAAAACTGTTTTTT. This codes for CASSPPGTGYEKLFF.